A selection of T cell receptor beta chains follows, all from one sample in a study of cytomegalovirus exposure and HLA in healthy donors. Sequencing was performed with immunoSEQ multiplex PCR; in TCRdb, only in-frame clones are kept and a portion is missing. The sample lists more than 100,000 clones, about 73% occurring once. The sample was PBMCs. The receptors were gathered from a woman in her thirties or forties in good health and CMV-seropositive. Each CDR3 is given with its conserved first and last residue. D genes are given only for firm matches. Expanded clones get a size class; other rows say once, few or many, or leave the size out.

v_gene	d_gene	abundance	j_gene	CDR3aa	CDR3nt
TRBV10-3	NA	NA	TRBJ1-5	CAISDGDQPQHF	TGTGCCATCAGTGACGGTGATCAGCCCCAGCATTTT
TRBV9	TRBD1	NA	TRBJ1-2	CASSRQGYGYTF	TGTGCCAGCAGCCGACAGGGCTATGGCTACACCTTC
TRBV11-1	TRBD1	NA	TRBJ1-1	CASSAQGQGNRVAFF	TGTGCCAGCAGCGCACAGGGACAGGGGAACAGAGTAGCTTTCTTT
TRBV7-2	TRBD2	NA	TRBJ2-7	CASSFSGGDYEQYF	TGTGCCAGCAGCTTCAGCGGGGGTGACTACGAGCAGTACTTC
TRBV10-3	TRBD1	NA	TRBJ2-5	CAIRDREETQYF	TGTGCCATCAGGGACAGGGAAGAGACCCAGTACTTC
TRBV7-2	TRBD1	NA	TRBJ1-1	CASSSPTGTGHWGATEAFF	TGTGCCAGCAGCTCCCCGACCGGGACAGGGCATTGGGGGGCCACTGAAGCTTTCTTT
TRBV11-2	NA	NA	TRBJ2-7	CASSGLGELSYEQYF	TGTGCCAGCAGCGGCCTCGGGGAACTGTCCTACGAGCAGTACTTC
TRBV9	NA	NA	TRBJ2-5	CASSVGPPQETQYF	TGTGCCAGCAGCGTAGGGCCCCCTCAAGAGACCCAGTACTTC
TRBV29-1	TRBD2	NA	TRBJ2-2	CSALAGGPGELFF	TGCAGCGCACTAGCGGGGGGGCCCGGGGAGCTGTTTTTT
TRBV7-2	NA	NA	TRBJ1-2	CASSLEGFVGYTF	TGTGCCAGCAGCTTAGAGGGGTTTGTTGGCTACACCTTC
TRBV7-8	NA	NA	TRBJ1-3	CASSPVGRSTIYF	TGTGCCAGCAGCCCTGTAGGAAGGAGCACCATATATTTT
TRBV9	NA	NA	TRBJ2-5	CASSVVDGGQETQYF	TGTGCCAGCAGCGTAGTGGACGGGGGACAAGAGACCCAGTACTTC
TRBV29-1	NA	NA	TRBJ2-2	CSVSDSPDTGELFF	TGCAGCGTTTCTGACTCCCCCGACACCGGGGAGCTGTTTTTT
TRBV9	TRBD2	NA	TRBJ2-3	CASSETTSGGGDTQYF	TGTGCCAGCAGTGAAACGACTAGCGGGGGAGGCGATACGCAGTATTTT
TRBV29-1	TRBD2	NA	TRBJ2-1	CSVLPPRRGGLDEQFF	TGCAGCGTACTGCCTCCGAGGCGGGGGGGCCTCGATGAGCAGTTCTTC
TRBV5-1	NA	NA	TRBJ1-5	CASSLGRNQPQHF	TGCGCCAGCAGTTTGGGGCGCAATCAGCCCCAGCATTTT
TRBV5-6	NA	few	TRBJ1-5	CASSLAGQGRIKPQHF	TGTGCCAGCAGCTTGGCCGGGCAGGGGAGAATCAAGCCCCAGCATTTT
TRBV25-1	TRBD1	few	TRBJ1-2	CASSDRTGLGYTF	TGTGCCAGCAGTGATCGGACAGGTCTTGGCTACACCTTC
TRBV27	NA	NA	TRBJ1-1	CASSFQANTEAFF	TGTGCCAGCAGTTTTCAGGCGAACACTGAAGCTTTCTTT
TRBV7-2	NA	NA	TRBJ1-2	CASSPPAGSYTF	TGTGCCAGCAGCCCACCGGCAGGAAGCTACACCTTC
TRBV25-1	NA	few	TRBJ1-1	CASSSDSLNTEAFF	TGTGCCAGTTCGTCGGACAGCTTGAACACTGAAGCTTTCTTT
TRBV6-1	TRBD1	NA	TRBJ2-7	CASSSPGQGIEQYF	TGTGCCAGCAGTAGCCCGGGACAGGGAATCGAGCAGTACTTC
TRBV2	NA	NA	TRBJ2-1	CASRGGSYNEQFF	TGTGCCAGCAGAGGGGGCTCCTACAATGAGCAGTTCTTC
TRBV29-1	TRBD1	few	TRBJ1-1	CSVETWTGSDTEAFF	TGCAGCGTTGAAACATGGACAGGGTCAGACACTGAAGCTTTCTTT
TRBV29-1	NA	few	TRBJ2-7	CSVRGPQAYEQYF	TGCAGCGTTCGTGGGCCACAAGCCTACGAGCAGTACTTC
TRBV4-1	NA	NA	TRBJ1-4	CASSQEPGVDEKLFF	TGCGCCAGCAGCCAAGAGCCGGGGGTCGATGAAAAACTGTTTTTT
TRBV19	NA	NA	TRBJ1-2	CASSIDGVSGYTF	TGTGCCAGTAGTATAGACGGAGTGTCTGGCTACACCTTC
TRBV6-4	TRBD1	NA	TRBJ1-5	CASSQDTGGQPQHF	TGTGCCAGCAGTCAAGATACAGGGGGTCAGCCCCAGCATTTT
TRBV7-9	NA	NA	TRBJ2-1	CASSLALSGHNEQFF	TGTGCCAGCAGCTTAGCGCTCTCAGGCCACAATGAGCAGTTCTTC
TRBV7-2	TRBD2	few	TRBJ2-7	CASSRLAGSSYEQYF	TGTGCCAGCAGCCGCCTAGCGGGAAGCTCCTACGAGCAGTACTTC
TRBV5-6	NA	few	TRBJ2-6	CASSLEWSSGANVLTF	TGTGCCAGCAGCTTGGAATGGAGCTCTGGGGCCAACGTCCTGACTTTC
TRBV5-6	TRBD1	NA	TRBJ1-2	CASRNRQGVYGYTF	TGTGCCAGCAGAAATCGACAGGGGGTCTATGGCTACACCTTC
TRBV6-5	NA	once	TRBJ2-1	CASGPTRNEQFF	TGTGCCAGCGGGCCCACCCGCAATGAGCAGTTCTTC
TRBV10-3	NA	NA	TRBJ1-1	CATGGLTGSNTEAFF	TGTGCCACTGGGGGCCTTACGGGTTCGAACACTGAAGCTTTCTTT
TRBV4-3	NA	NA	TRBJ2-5	CASSQDLNSEETQYF	TGCGCCAGCAGCCAAGATCTTAACAGTGAAGAGACCCAGTACTTC
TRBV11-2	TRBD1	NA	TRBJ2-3	CASSRYSRGRVLWSQYF	TGTGCCAGCAGTCGATACAGTAGGGGGCGCGTCCTTTGGTCGCAGTATTTT
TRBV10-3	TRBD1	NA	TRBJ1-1	CAISEVQGVTEAFF	TGTGCCATCAGTGAGGTACAGGGGGTCACTGAAGCTTTCTTT
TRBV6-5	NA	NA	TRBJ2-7	CASSWVAGSSYEQYF	TGTGCCAGCAGTTGGGTGGCAGGTAGCTCCTACGAGCAGTACTTC
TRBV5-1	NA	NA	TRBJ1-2	CASSLARSVTGYTF	TGCGCCAGCAGCTTGGCCCGGTCGGTAACCGGCTACACCTTC
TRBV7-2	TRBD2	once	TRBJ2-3	CASSRLAGGRTDTQYF	TGTGCCAGCAGCCGACTAGCGGGGGGCCGCACAGATACGCAGTATTTT
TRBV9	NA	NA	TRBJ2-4	CASSPTPGRGNIQYF	TGTGCCAGCAGCCCCACCCCCGGCAGGGGAAACATTCAGTACTTC
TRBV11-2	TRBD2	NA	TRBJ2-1	CASSSIRGGPYNEQFF	TGTGCCAGCAGCTCAATTCGGGGGGGACCCTACAATGAGCAGTTCTTC
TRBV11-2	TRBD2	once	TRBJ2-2	CASSLTLGGRGTGELFF	TGTGCCAGCAGCTTAACCTTGGGAGGGCGTGGCACCGGGGAGCTGTTTTTT
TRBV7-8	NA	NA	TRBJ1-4	CASSFWGLDNEKLFF	TGTGCCAGCAGCTTCTGGGGGCTAGATAATGAAAAACTGTTTTTT
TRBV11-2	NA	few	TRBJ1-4	CASSPPLLGF	TGTGCCAGCAGCCCCCCGCTCCTAGGTTTT
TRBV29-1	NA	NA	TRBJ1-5	CSVAWVGAQHF	TGCAGCGTTGCGTGGGTCGGGGCCCAGCATTTT
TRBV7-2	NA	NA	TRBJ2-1	CASSLVRLAVYNEQFF	TGTGCCAGCAGCTTGGTGCGCCTTGCGGTCTACAATGAGCAGTTCTTC
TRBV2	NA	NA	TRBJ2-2	CASSYDTGELFF	TGTGCCAGCAGCTATGACACCGGGGAGCTGTTTTTT
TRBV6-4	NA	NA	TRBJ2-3	CASSDQYSTDTQYF	TGTGCCAGCAGTGATCAGTACAGCACAGATACGCAGTATTTT
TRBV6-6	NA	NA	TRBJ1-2	CASNQLGGGGYTF	TGTGCCAGCAATCAATTAGGGGGGGGTGGCTACACCTTC
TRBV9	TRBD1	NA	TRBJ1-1	CASSAGTGANTEAFF	TGTGCCAGCAGTGCGGGGACAGGGGCGAACACTGAAGCTTTCTTT
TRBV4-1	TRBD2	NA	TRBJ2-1	CASSQFTSGTYNEQFF	TGCGCCAGCAGCCAATTTACTAGCGGCACCTACAATGAGCAGTTCTTC
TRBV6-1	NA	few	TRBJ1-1	CASSEPGLSTEAFF	TGTGCCAGCAGTGAGCCAGGGCTGAGCACTGAAGCTTTCTTT